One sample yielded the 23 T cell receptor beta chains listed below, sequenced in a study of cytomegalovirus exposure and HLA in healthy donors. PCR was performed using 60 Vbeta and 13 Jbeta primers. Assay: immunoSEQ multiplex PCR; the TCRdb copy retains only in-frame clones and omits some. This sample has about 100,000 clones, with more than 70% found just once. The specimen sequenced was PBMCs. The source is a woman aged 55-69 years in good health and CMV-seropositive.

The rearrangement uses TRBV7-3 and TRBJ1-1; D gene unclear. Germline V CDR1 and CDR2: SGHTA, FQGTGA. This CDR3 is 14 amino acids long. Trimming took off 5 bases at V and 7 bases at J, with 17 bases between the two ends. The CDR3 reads CASSPGRHSLEAFF. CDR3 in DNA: TGTGCCAGCAGCCCTGGGAGGCACTCCCTTGAAGCTTTCTTT. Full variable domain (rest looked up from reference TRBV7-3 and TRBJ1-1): GAGVSQTPSNKVTEKGKYVELRCDPISGHTALYWYRQSLGQGPEFLIYFQGTGAADDSGLPNDRFFAVRPEGSVSTLKIQRTERGDSAVYLCASSPGRHSLEAFFGQGTRLTVV.

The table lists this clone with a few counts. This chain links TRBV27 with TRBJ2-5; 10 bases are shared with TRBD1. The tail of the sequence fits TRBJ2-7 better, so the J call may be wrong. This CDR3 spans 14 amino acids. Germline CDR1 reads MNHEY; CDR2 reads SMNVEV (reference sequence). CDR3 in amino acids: CASSLGTGAYEQYF. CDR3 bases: TGTGCCAGCAGTCTCGGGACAGGGGCCTACGAGCAGTACTTC.

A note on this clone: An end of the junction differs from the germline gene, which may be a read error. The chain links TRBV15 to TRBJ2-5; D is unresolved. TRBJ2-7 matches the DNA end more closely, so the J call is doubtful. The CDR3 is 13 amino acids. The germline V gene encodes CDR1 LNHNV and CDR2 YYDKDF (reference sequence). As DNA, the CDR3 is TGTGCCACCAGCAGAACAGCCTCCAACGAGCAGTACTTC. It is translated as CATSRTASNEQYF.

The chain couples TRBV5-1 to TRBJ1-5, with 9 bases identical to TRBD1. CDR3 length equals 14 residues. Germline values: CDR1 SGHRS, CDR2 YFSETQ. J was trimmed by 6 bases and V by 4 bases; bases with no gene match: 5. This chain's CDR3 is CASSPGQGGQPQHF. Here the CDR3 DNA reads TGCGCCAGCAGCCCGGGACAGGGAGGTCAGCCCCAGCATTTT.

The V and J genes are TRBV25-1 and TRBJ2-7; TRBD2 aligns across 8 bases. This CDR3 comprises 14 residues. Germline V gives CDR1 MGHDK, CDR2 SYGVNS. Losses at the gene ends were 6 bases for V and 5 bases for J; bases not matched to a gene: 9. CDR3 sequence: CASSTSGSVDEQYF. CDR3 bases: TGTGCCAGCAGCACTAGCGGAAGCGTGGACGAGCAGTACTTC.

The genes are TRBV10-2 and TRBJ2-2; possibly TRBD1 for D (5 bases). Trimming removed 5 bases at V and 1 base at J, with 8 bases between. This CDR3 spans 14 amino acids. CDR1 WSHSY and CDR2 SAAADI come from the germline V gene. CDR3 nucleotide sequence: TGCGCCAGCAGTATCGGACAGAACACCGGGGAGCTGTTTTTT. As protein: CASSIGQNTGELFF.

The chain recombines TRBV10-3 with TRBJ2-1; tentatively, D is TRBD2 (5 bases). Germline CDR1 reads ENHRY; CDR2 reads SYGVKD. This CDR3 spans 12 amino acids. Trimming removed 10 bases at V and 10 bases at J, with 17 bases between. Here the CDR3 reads CATRATSREQFF. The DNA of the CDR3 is TGTGCCACCCGAGCTACTAGTAGGGAGCAGTTCTTC.

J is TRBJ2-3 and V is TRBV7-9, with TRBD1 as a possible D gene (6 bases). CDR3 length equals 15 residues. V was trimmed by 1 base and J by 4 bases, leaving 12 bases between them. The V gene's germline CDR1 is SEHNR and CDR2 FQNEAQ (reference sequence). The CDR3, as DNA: TGTGCCAGCAGCTTAGTCACAGGGTTCTCAGATACGCAGTATTTT. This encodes CASSLVTGFSDTQYF.

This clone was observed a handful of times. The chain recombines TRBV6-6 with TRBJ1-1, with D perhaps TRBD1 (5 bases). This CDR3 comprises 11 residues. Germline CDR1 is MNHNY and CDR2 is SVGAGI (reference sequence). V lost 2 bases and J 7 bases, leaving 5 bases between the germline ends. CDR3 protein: CASSYRGEAFF. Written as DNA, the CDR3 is TGTGCCAGCAGTTACAGGGGTGAAGCTTTCTTT.

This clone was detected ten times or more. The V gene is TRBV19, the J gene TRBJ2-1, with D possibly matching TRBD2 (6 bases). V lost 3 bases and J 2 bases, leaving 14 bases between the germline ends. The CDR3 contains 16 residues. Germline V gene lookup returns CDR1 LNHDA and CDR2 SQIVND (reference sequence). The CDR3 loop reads CASSIGWGRTYNEQFF. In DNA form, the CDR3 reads TGTGCCAGTAGTATCGGTTGGGGGAGGACCTACAATGAGCAGTTCTTC.

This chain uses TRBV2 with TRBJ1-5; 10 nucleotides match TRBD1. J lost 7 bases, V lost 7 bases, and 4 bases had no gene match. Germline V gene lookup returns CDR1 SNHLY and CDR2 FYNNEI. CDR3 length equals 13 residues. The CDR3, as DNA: TGTGCCAGCAACCGGGACAGGGGACAGCCCCAGCATTTT. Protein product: CASNRDRGQPQHF.

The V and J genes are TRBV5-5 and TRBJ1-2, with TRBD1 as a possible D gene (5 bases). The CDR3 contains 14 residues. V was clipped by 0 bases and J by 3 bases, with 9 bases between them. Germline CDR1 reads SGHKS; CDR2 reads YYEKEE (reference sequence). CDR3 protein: CASSLVQGHYGYTF. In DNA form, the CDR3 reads TGTGCCAGCAGCTTGGTCCAGGGTCACTATGGCTACACCTTC. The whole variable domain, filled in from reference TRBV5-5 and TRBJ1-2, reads DAGVTQSPTHLIKTRGQQVTLRCSPISGHKSVSWYQQVLGQGPQFIFQYYEKEERGRGNFPDRFSARQFPNYSSELNVNALLLGDSALYLCASSLVQGHYGYTFGSGTRLTVV.

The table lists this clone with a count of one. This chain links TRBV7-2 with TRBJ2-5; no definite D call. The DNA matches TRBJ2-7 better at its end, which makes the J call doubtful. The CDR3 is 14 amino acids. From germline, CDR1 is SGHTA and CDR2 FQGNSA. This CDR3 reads CASSLSGAGYEQYF. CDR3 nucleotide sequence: TGTGCCAGCAGCTTATCAGGTGCTGGCTACGAGCAGTACTTC.

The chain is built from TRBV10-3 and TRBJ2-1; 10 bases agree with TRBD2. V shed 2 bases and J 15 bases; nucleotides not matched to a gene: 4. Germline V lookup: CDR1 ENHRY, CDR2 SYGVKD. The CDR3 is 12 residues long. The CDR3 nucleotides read TGTGCCATCAGTGAGGGTAGCGGGAGGTGGTTCTTC. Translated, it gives CAISEGSGRWFF.

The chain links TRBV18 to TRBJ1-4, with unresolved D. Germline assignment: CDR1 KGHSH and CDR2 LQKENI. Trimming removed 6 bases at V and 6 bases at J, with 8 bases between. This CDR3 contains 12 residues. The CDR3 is CASSRDYEKLFF. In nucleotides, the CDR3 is TGTGCCAGCTCTAGAGACTATGAAAAACTGTTTTTT.

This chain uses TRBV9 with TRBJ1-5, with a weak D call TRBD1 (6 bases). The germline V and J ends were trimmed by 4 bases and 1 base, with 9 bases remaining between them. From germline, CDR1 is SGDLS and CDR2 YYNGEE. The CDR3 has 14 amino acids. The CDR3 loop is CASSRGTSNQPQHF. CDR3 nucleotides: TGTGCCAGCAGCAGAGGGACAAGCAATCAGCCCCAGCATTTT. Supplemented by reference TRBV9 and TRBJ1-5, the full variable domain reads DSGVTQTPKHLITATGQRVTLRCSPRSGDLSVYWYQQSLDQGLQFLIQYYNGEERAKGNILERFSAQQFPDLHSELNLSSLELGDSALYFCASSRGTSNQPQHFGDGTRLSIL.

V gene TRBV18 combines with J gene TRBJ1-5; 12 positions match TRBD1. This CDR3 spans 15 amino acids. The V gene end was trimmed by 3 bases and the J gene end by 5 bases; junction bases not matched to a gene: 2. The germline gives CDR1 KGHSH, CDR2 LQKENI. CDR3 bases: TGTGCCAGCTCACCGGGGACAGGGGGCTATCAGCCCCAGCATTTT. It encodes CASSPGTGGYQPQHF.

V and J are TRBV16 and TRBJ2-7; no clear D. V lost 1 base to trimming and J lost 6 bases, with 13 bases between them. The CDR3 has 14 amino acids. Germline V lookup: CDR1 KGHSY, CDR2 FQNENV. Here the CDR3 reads CASSQFRGALEQYF. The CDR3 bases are TGTGCCAGCAGCCAATTCAGAGGTGCGCTCGAGCAGTACTTC.

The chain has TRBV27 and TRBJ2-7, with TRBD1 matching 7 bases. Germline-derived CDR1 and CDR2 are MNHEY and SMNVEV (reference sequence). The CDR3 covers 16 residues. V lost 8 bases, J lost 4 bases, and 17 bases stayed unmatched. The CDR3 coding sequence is TGTGCCAGCGCCCTCGAGGGGGCGGGTCGGAGGTACGAGCAGTACTTC. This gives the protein CASALEGAGRRYEQYF.

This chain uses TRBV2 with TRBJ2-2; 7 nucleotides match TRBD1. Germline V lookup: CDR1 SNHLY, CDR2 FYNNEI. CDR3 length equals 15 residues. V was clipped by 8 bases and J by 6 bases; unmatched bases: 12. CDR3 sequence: CASLGQPSRAGELFF. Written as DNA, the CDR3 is TGTGCCAGCCTGGGACAGCCTTCTAGGGCCGGGGAGCTGTTTTTT.

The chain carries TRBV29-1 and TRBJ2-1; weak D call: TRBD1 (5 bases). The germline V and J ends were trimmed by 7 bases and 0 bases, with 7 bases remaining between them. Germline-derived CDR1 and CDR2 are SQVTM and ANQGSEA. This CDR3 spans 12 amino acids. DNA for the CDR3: TGCAGCGGACAGAGCTCCTACAATGAGCAGTTCTTC. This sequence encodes CSGQSSYNEQFF.

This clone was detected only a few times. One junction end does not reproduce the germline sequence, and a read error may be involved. CDR3 coding DNA: TGTGCCGTCAGTGGGGGAGAGGGCCTTGCTGCTTTCTTT. Its protein is CAVSGGEGLAAFF. This chain links TRBV10-3 with TRBJ1-1; D possibly corresponds to TRBD1 (5 bases). Looked up from germline, CDR1 is ENHRY and CDR2 is SYGVKD. The CDR3 is 13 amino acids.

The CDR3 sequence: CASSPRTASNEKLFF. CDR3 coding DNA: TGCGCCAGCAGCCCAAGGACAGCGTCTAATGAAAAACTGTTTTTT. The chain is built from TRBV5-1 and TRBJ1-4; perhaps TRBD1 as D (6 bases). The germline V and J ends were trimmed by 4 bases and 3 bases, with 13 bases remaining between them. Germline V CDR1 and CDR2: SGHRS, YFSETQ. The CDR3 has 15 amino acids.